Below, one TCR beta chain is given with its context. Sequence at one end of the junction differs from germline and may be a read error. Germline CDR1 reads MNHNY; CDR2 reads SVGAGI (reference sequence). This CDR3 comprises 14 residues. This entry is derived from a study of tumor-infiltrating lymphocytes in primary liver carcinoma. Production of TCR beta cDNA used around 0.45 ug total RNA together with a constant-region primer. What produced the TCR beta libraries was three nested multiplex PCR rounds using slightly modified ARM-PCR. With TRBV1-TRBV30 forward primers and a C-beta reverse primer, the first two PCR rounds were run for around 10 cycles each. TCRdb ran MiXCR on the multiplex PCR reads and lists one entry per CDR3 protein. The repertoire holds 330,000 or so distinct CDR3 sequences, with 65% as singletons. Unsorted whole blood supplied the RNA, and germline DNA was extracted too.

This TCR was recovered from a middle-aged man with primary liver carcinoma and hepatitis B virus infection. The sequencing sample was made of peripheral blood. This rearrangement joins TRBV6-6 to TRBJ2-7; D is unresolved. Written as DNA, the CDR3 is TGTGCCAACAGTTACGCAGGTTCTTCCTACGAGCAGCACTTC. It yields the protein CANSYAGSSYEQHF.